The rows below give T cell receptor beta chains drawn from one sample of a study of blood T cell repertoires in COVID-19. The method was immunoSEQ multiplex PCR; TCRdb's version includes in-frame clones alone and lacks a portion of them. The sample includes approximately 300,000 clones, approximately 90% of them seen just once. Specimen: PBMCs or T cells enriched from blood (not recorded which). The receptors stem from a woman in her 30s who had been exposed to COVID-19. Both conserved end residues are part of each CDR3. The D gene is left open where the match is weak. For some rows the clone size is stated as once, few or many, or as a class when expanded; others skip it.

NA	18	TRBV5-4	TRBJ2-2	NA	TGTGCCAGCACCAGAACAGGGGTTGGACTAGCCCACACCGGGGAGCTGTTTTTT	CASTRTGVGLAHTGELFF
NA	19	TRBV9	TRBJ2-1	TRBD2	TGTGCCAGCAGCGACCCGGGACTAGCGGGGTTGCGGTCCTACAATGAGCAGTTCTTC	CASSDPGLAGLRSYNEQFF
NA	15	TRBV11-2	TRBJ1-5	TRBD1	TGTGCCAGCAGCTCCGGACAGGGTCACAATCAGCCCCAGCATTTT	CASSSGQGHNQPQHF
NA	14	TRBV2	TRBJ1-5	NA	TGTGCCAGCAGTGAGGGGACTAAACGACAGCCCCAGCATTTT	CASSEGTKRQPQHF
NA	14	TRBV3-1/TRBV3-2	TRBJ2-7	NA	TGTGCCAGCAGCCAAACCCCGTGTTTGACGCAGGAGTACTTC	CASSQTPCLTQEYF
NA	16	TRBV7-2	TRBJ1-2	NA	TGTGCCAGCAGCCCCGAGACAGGCCTTTCGGTCTATGGCTACACCTTC	CASSPETGLSVYGYTF
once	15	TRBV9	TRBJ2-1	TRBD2	TGTGCCAGCAGCGTAGACGGACTAGAATACAATGAGCAGTTCTTC	CASSVDGLEYNEQFF
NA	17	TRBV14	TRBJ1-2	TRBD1	TGTGCCAGCAGCCAAGCGCCCTGGACAGGAAAGGGCTATGGCTACACCTTC	CASSQAPWTGKGYGYTF
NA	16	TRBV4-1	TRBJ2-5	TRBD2	TGCGCCAGCAGCCAAGGGGCTAGCGGGGCCCAAGAGACCCAGTACTTC	CASSQGASGAQETQYF
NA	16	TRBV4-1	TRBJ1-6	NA	TGCGCCAGCAGCCTACAATCCGGGGAGGAGGCTTCACCCCTCCACTTT	CASSLQSGEEASPLHF
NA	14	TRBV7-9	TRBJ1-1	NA	TGTGCCAGCACCCGGGGGGCGCGGAACACTGAAGCTTTCTTT	CASTRGARNTEAFF
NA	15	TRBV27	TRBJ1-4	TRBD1	TGTGCCAGCAGTTTATCGACAGGGGAGGGTGAAAAACTGTTTTTT	CASSLSTGEGEKLFF
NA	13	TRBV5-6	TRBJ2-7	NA	TGTGCCAGCAGCCAACGTCGGGTCTACGAGCAGTACTTC	CASSQRRVYEQYF
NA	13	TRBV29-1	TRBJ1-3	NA	TGCAGCGTTGATGGGAGATTAGGAAACACCATATATTTT	CSVDGRLGNTIYF
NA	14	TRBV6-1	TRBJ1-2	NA	TGTGCCAGCAGTGAAGCTCAGGGTTCTGTTGGCTACACCTTC	CASSEAQGSVGYTF
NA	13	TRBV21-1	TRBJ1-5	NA	TGTGCCAGCAGCAAAGATAGGGGCCAGCCCCAGCATTTT	CASSKDRGQPQHF
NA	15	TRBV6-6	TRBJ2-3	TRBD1	TGTGCCAGCAGTTCCCTGGGACAGAGCACAGATACGCAGTATTTT	CASSSLGQSTDTQYF
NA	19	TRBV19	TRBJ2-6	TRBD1	TGTGCCAGTAGTATAGATCGGGGCAGGGGGTTATCTGGGGCCAACGTCCTGACTTTC	CASSIDRGRGLSGANVLTF
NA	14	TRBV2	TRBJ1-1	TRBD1	TGTGCCAGCAGTCCCGGACAGGGGGACACTGAAGCTTTCTTT	CASSPGQGDTEAFF
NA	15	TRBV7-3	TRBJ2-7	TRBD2	TGTGCCAGCAGCTTGGGCGGGGGGCGCTCCTACGAGCAGTACTTC	CASSLGGGRSYEQYF
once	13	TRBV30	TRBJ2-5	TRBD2	TGTGCCTGGAGTCTAGCGGTGGTAGAGACCCAGTACTTC	CAWSLAVVETQYF
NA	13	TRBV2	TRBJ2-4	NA	TGTGCCAGCAGGGTCGGAGGGAAAAACATTCAGTACTTC	CASRVGGKNIQYF
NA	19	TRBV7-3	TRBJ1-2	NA	TGTGCCAGCAGCTTCCCGCGGGAGTTGGTTGGGAACATGTGCTATGGCTACACCTTC	CASSFPRELVGNMCYGYTF
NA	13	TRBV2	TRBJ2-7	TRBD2	TGTGCCAGCAGGGAATACCTTAGCGGGGGGTGCCTTTTC	CASREYLSGGCLF
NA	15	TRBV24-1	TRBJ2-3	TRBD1	TGTGCCACCAGTGATTCCGGGACAGTCACAGATACGCAGTATTTT	CATSDSGTVTDTQYF
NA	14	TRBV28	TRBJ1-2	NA	TGTGCCAGCAGACCTGCGGACAGTAACTATGGCTACACCTTC	CASRPADSNYGYTF
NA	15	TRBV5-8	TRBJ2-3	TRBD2	TGTGCCAGCAGCCAGGGAGGGTGGCCCACAGATACGCAGTATTTT	CASSQGGWPTDTQYF
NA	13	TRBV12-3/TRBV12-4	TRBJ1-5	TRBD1	TGTGCCAGCAGGCGGGACAGCTCCTGGGCCCAGCATTTT	CASRRDSSWAQHF
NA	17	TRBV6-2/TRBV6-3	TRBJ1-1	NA	TGTGCCAGCAGTTACACGCAGGGAAGGTTAATTGGCACTGAAGCTTTCTTT	CASSYTQGRLIGTEAFF
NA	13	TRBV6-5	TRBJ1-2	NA	TGTGCCAGCAGTCTCGCAGAATACCCTGGCTACACCTTC	CASSLAEYPGYTF
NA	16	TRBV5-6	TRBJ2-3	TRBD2	TGTGCCAGCAGCATTTTAGCGGGTTATAGCACAGATACGCAGTATTTT	CASSILAGYSTDTQYF
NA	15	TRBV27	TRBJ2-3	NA	TGTGCCAGCAGTTTATGGCTGACAGGACCCGATACGCAGTATTTT	CASSLWLTGPDTQYF
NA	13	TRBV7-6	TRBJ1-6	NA	TGTGCCAGCAGCTCTGGTCGAGCATCACCCCTCCACTTT	CASSSGRASPLHF
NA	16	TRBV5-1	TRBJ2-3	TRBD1	TGCGCCAGCAGCTTGGCTGACAGGGGGCGCGCAGATACGCAGTATTTT	CASSLADRGRADTQYF